This T cell receptor beta chain was recovered during a study of human T cells and chemical hapten exposure. Whole-study results and caveats: PT1 expanded TCR numbers rose with patch test score.

Each CDR3 protein is one row after TCRdb ran MiXCR on the RACE reads. The sample holds around 350,000 distinct CDR3 sequences, 4.5% to 5.5% seen once. A note on this clonotype: Its antigen is undetermined.

The time point was: pre-sensitization, week 0. The treatment: therapeutic diphenylcyclopropenone sensitization with weekly scalp DPC. Germline CDR1 and CDR2: SGHVS and FQNEAQ. V lost 2 bases, J lost 1 base, and 11 bases lay in between. The CDR3 is 15 residues long. The sequencing used whole blood, collected in connection with sensitization to the hapten diphenylcyclopropenone (DPC). The clonotype was recovered from a woman under 30 with alopecia areata. Some clones in this sample may be carry-over from other donors' samples. This rearrangement joins TRBV7-8 to TRBJ1-1, with D perhaps matching TRBD1 (5 bases). CDR3 sequence: CASSLPEGTNTEAFF. CDR3 nucleotide sequence: TGTGCCAGCAGCTTACCTGAAGGGACGAACACTGAAGCTTTCTTT. Filled out from reference TRBV7-8 and TRBJ1-1, the complete variable domain reads GAGVSQSPRYKVAKRGQDVALRCDPISGHVSLFWYQQALGQGPEFLTYFQNEAQLDKSGLPSDRFFAERPEGSVSTLKIQRTQQEDSAVYLCASSLPEGTNTEAFFGQGTRLTVV.